Described below is a single T cell receptor (beta chain) sequence and its context. Its antigen is unidentified. Lactation, pregnancy, other autoimmune disease or uncontrolled infection led to exclusion of patients. The data derive from a study of T cells in Graves' hyperthyroidism and ophthalmopathy. Across the study: At initial diagnosis, before any treatment had begun, peripheral blood was obtained.

It was RNA transcripts that yielded the amplified TCR beta CDR3 regions. Carried out on the TCR CDR3, a first-round RT-PCR used the HTBI primer set. TCRdb redid the calling of the multiplex PCR reads with MiXCR, one entry per CDR3 protein. The sample carries some 570,000 distinct CDR3 sequences, over 12% recorded once. Germline CDR1 is KGHDR and CDR2 is SFDVKD. CDR3 size: 16 residues. The V end was cut by 0 bases, the J end by 5 bases, with 12 bases between. The study, taken as a whole, reports: In validation, the model predicted ophthalmopathy. These predictions came a median roughly seven months before onset. The blood repertoire included most of the expanded thyroid clonotypes above 0.001.

The TCR was taken from a woman between 18 and 29 years old with Graves' ophthalmopathy. V gene TRBV24-1 combines with J gene TRBJ1-4; tentatively, D is TRBD1 (6 bases). The sample comprised blood. The CDR3 reads CATSDLVGHLNEKLFF. In nucleotides, the CDR3 is TGTGCCACCAGTGATTTGGTGGGACACCTAAATGAAAAACTGTTTTTT.